The present TCR beta chain was sequenced within a study of blood T cell repertoires in COVID-19. About the research overall: From T cells, B-cell-depleted T cells, or PBMCs came the material, which was cDNA or gDNA.

Clones were sequenced by immunoSEQ multiplex PCR, and TCRdb holds only the in-frame ones, with some missing. This table has tens of thousands of clones, 70% to 90% appearing once. With 4 bases removed from V and 2 bases from J, the gap between germline ends came to 19 bases. CDR1 and CDR2 (germline): SGHNT, YENEEA. The CDR3 runs 17 residues. The origin of this receptor is a man aged 45 to 65 with active COVID-19. This chain links TRBV11-3 with TRBJ2-3, with D perhaps TRBD2 (6 bases). Sequencing was performed on peripheral blood. DNA for the CDR3: TGTGCCAGCAGCTCCGGTGGCCAGCGGGCTTCCACAGATACGCAGTATTTT. Encoded protein: CASSSGGQRASTDTQYF.